Shown below are 18 T cell receptor beta chains from a single sample sequenced in a study of blood T cell repertoires in COVID-19. Sequencing used immunoSEQ multiplex PCR; TCRdb keeps in-frame clones, though not all of them. This table holds over 75,000 clones, more than 60% found once. Sequencing input: peripheral blood. All receptors come from a human donor in a cohort sampled during active COVID-19.

J is TRBJ1-2 and V is TRBV7-8, with unresolved D. There are 12 residues in the CDR3. CDR1 is SGHVS, CDR2 FQNEAQ, per germline. Deletions cut 4 bases from V and 4 bases from J, with 7 bases between. In DNA form, the CDR3 reads TGTGCCAGCAGCTCCGGGAGCTATGGCTACACCTTC. The encoded protein is CASSSGSYGYTF.

The chain combines TRBV5-4 with TRBJ1-4; D is undetermined. Germline CDR1 is SGHNT and CDR2 is YYREEE (reference sequence). V lost 2 bases and J 8 bases, leaving 10 bases between the germline ends. The length of the CDR3 is 13 residues. This CDR3 reads CASSLPGNEKLFF. CDR3 DNA: TGTGCCAGCAGCTTACCAGGAAACGAAAAACTGTTTTTT. Looking up the rest from reference TRBV5-4 and TRBJ1-4 gives the full variable domain: ETGVTQSPTHLIKTRGQQVTLRCSSQSGHNTVSWYQQALGQGPQFIFQYYREEENGRGNFPPRFSGLQFPNYSSELNVNALELDDSALYLCASSLPGNEKLFFGSGTQLSVL.

As concerns this clone: Other DNA sequences in this specimen translate into the identical CDR3. This chain joins TRBV7-2 and TRBJ1-2; D perhaps matches TRBD1 (5 bases). The germline CDR1 and CDR2 sequences are SGHTA and FQGNSA. The CDR3 consists of 13 residues. The ends were cut back, 0 bases at V and 5 bases at J, with 7 bases in the middle. The CDR3 DNA follows: TGTGCCAGCAGCTTAGCCCAGGGATATGGCTACACCTTC. Its translation is CASSLAQGYGYTF.

CDR3 sequence (DNA): TGTGCCACCAGCCCGCCCCAGGGGCTTTCCTACAATGAGCAGTTCTTC. Its translation is CATSPPQGLSYNEQFF. The rearrangement joins TRBV15 to TRBJ2-1, with a tentative D call TRBD1 (6 bases). The CDR3 runs 16 residues. Trimming removed 5 bases from V and 1 base from J, with 15 bases in between. CDR1 and CDR2 from the germline V gene are LNHNV and YYDKDF (reference sequence).

The CDR3 DNA is TGTGCCAGCAGCCCTTCCCCAGCGGACCCAAGCTCCTACAATGAGCAGTTCTTC. It yields the protein CASSPSPADPSSYNEQFF. The V gene is TRBV7-9, the J gene TRBJ2-1, with D tentatively TRBD2 (5 bases). This CDR3 comprises 18 residues. V lost 5 bases to trimming and J lost 0 bases, with 20 bases between them. CDR1 SEHNR and CDR2 FQNEAQ come from the germline V gene (reference sequence). Variable domain in full (rest from reference TRBV7-9 and TRBJ2-1): DTGVSQNPRHKITKRGQNVTFRCDPISEHNRLYWYRQTLGQGPEFLTYFQNEAQLEKSRLLSDRFSAERPKGSFSTLEIQRTEQGDSAMYLCASSPSPADPSSYNEQFFGPGTRLTVL.

The chain employs TRBV30 and TRBJ1-5; TRBD1 might be the D (5 bases). Germline V lookup: CDR1 GTSNPN, CDR2 SVGIG (reference sequence). Trimming removed 2 bases at V and 5 bases at J, with 13 bases between. There are 14 residues in the CDR3. The CDR3 sequence is CAWSPGGTYQPQHF. CDR3 in DNA: TGTGCCTGGAGTCCGGGGGGAACTTATCAGCCCCAGCATTTT.

The gene calls are TRBV30 and TRBJ1-4; no reliable D call. The CDR3 is 13 amino acids. Germline V gene data show CDR1 as GTSNPN and CDR2 as SVGIG (reference sequence). Trimming took 2 bases from V and 7 from J, leaving 11 bases between them. The CDR3 bases are TGTGCCTGGAGTTTAGGAGTGTTTGAAAAACTGTTTTTT. Its translation: CAWSLGVFEKLFF.

The V and J genes are TRBV14 and TRBJ1-6; 7 bases match TRBD1. The CDR3 loop spans 13 amino acids. In germline, CDR1 is SGHDN, CDR2 FVKESK. V dropped 5 bases and J dropped 10; count of bases not matched to a gene: 5. CDR3 region: CASSSQGQSPLHF. The CDR3 DNA sequence: TGTGCCAGCAGCTCACAGGGGCAATCACCCCTCCACTTT.

The chain recombines TRBV4-1 with TRBJ2-1; 7 nucleotides align to TRBD2. Germline V lookup: CDR1 MGHRA, CDR2 YSYEKL. The CDR3 consists of 17 residues. V was clipped by 4 bases and J by 4 bases; unmatched bases: 13. CDR3 region: CASSLGGGSFTYNEQFF. The CDR3 bases are TGCGCCAGCAGCCTGGGGGGAGGGTCCTTTACTTACAATGAGCAGTTCTTC.

The J gene is TRBJ2-1, the V gene TRBV29-1; tentatively, D is TRBD2 (5 bases). In germline, CDR1 is SQVTM, CDR2 ANQGSEA. V was cut by 6 bases and J by 7 bases, with 10 bases left in between. This CDR3 region has 11 residues. Here the CDR3 reads CSVPSGNEQFF. CDR3 sequence (DNA): TGCAGCGTCCCTTCGGGAAATGAGCAGTTCTTC.

This chain connects TRBV30 to TRBJ2-1, with D possibly matching TRBD2 (5 bases). CDR3 length equals 15 residues. The germline gives CDR1 GTSNPN, CDR2 SVGIG (reference sequence). Trimming removed 0 bases from V and 6 bases from J, with 15 bases in between. DNA of the CDR3: TGTGCCTGGAGTGTACTGGAAGCGGTGGGCAATGAGCAGTTCTTC. Translating gives CAWSVLEAVGNEQFF.

The genes are TRBV12-5 and TRBJ2-1, with D tentatively TRBD1 (6 bases). The germline V gene encodes CDR1 LGHNT and CDR2 FRNRAP. Trimming cost V 5 bases and J 1 base, with 12 bases left between them. The CDR3 consists of 15 residues. The CDR3 coding sequence is TGTGCTAGTGGTAAGTCGCAGGGGTCCTACAATGAGCAGTTCTTC. Protein: CASGKSQGSYNEQFF.

Sample share makes this clone medium-sized (0.01 to 0.1%). The rearrangement uses TRBV6-2 or TRBV6-3 and TRBJ1-2; D is unresolved. The germline V and J ends were trimmed by 0 bases and 5 bases, with 7 bases remaining between them. Germline V gene lookup returns CDR1 MNHEY and CDR2 SVGEGT. This CDR3 is 13 amino acids long. The CDR3 DNA reads as TGTGCCAGCAGTTACTCGGGCGAGTATGGCTACACCTTC. Amino acid sequence: CASSYSGEYGYTF.

J is TRBJ2-1 and V is TRBV9; 12 nucleotides agree with TRBD2. Germline V gene lookup returns CDR1 SGDLS and CDR2 YYNGEE. The CDR3 runs to 17 residues. Trimming at V came to 4 bases and at J to 4 bases, leaving 9 bases not matched to a gene. CDR3 protein: CASSPRPTSGGYNEQFF. Written as DNA, the CDR3 is TGTGCCAGCAGCCCGCGCCCGACTAGCGGGGGTTACAATGAGCAGTTCTTC.

This chain connects TRBV12-3 or TRBV12-4 to TRBJ2-3; D perhaps matches TRBD2 (6 bases). The CDR3 sequence is 13 residues long. The V gene lost 6 bases and the J gene lost 4 bases, with 11 bases spanning the gap. This chain's CDR3 is CASRTIAADTQYF. The CDR3 region has the DNA TGTGCCAGCAGAACAATAGCGGCAGATACGCAGTATTTT.

The chain links TRBV4-1 to TRBJ2-1; maybe TRBD1 (6 bases). V lost 3 bases and J lost 0, with 15 bases in between. Germline V gene lookup returns CDR1 MGHRA and CDR2 YSYEKL. This CDR3 spans 17 amino acids. The CDR3 loop reads CASSQAPRGSSYNEQFF. The CDR3 DNA follows: TGCGCCAGCAGCCAGGCCCCTAGGGGGTCCTCCTACAATGAGCAGTTCTTC.

This chain connects TRBV14 to TRBJ2-7; weak D call: TRBD1 (6 bases). The germline V gene has CDR1 SGHDN and CDR2 FVKESK. Trimming shortened V by 5 bases and J by 6 bases, and 11 bases separated the two germline ends. There are 12 residues in the CDR3. Here the CDR3 reads CASSDRRGEQYF. CDR3 nucleotides: TGTGCCAGCAGCGACAGGCGAGGCGAGCAGTACTTC.

The chain recombines TRBV7-6 with TRBJ2-1, with TRBD2 matching 9 bases. The CDR3 totals 16 residues. Unmatched junction bases numbered 8, after V lost 1 base and J lost 7 bases. Germline CDR1 is SGHVS and CDR2 is FNYEAQ. The CDR3 loop is CASSLEIAGAPNEQFF. Here the CDR3 DNA reads TGTGCCAGCAGCTTAGAAATAGCGGGGGCTCCTAATGAGCAGTTCTTC.